The 4 T cell receptor beta chains presented below share a single source sample, sequenced in a study of shared clonotypes between healthy human individuals (dated by TCRdb to 2020 to 2021). CD8 naive samples were CD45RO-negative cells positively selected for CCR7, giving a CD45RA+CCR7+ population that excluded TemRA cells. Libraries came from the immunoSEQ multiplex PCR assay. Sourced from immuneACCESS, this table was stored by TCRdb with only in-frame sequences that have V and J called. A share of the clones is absent; for the studies checked, an unresolved V gene accounts for under half, and the remainder has no known explanation. Present in this sample are more than 2 million clones, 93% of which were seen just once. The ten largest clones capture about 1.7% of the sample. Sequenced material: naive CD8+ T cells from PBMCs. The cell subset or site tag for this specimen amounts to: CD45RA+CCR7+. The receptor source for this set is a man younger than 35 in good health. Some clones in this sample may be carry-over from other donors' samples.

This rearrangement joins TRBV7-9 to TRBJ2-1; 11 bases map to TRBD1. CDR1 is SEHNR and CDR2 is FQNEAQ in the germline V gene (reference sequence). J gave up 8 bases and V 5 bases, and 8 bases lay outside the gene matches. CDR3 length equals 15 residues. The DNA for the CDR3 is TGTGCCAGCAGCCACCGGGACAGGGGGAGGGATGAGCAGTTCTTC. The encoded protein is CASSHRDRGRDEQFF.

Concerning this clone itself: Other nucleotide sequences in the sample specify the same CDR3. The genes are TRBV9 and TRBJ2-1; D is unclear. The CDR3 spans 13 residues. The germline V gene has CDR1 SGDLS and CDR2 YYNGEE. V lost 2 bases and J lost 6, with 9 bases in between. For the CDR3, the DNA is TGTGCCAGCAGCGTGACTTCGGGCAATGAGCAGTTCTTC. Translation gives CASSVTSGNEQFF.

The chain has TRBV28 and TRBJ1-2; the match to TRBD1 covers 9 bases. CDR3 length equals 14 residues. The junction had 5 bases not matched to a gene; V was cut back by 3 bases and J by 6 bases. Germline CDR1 is MDHEN and CDR2 is SYDVKM. CDR3 DNA sequence: TGTGCCAGCAGTTTCACAGGGGGCGCCGATGGCTACACCTTC. It specifies CASSFTGGADGYTF.

The chain couples TRBV5-1 to TRBJ1-2; no firm D call. The CDR3 length is 15 residues. V gave up 0 bases and J gave up 0 bases, with 9 bases separating them. Germline CDR1 and CDR2: SGHRS and YFSETQ. This CDR3 reads CASSLGAETNYGYTF. In nucleotides, the CDR3 is TGCGCCAGCAGCTTGGGGGCAGAGACTAACTATGGCTACACCTTC.